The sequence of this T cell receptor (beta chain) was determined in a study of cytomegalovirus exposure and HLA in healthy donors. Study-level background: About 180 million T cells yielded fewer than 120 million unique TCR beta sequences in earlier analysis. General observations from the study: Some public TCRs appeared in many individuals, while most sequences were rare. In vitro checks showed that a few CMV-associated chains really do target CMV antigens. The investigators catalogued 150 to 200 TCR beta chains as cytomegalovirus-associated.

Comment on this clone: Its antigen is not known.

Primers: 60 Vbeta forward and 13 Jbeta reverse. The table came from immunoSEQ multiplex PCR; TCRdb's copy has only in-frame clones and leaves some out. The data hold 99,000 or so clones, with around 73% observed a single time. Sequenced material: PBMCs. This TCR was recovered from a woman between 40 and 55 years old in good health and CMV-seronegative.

The CDR3 loop reads CASSSGSDSYEQYF. CDR3 coding DNA: TGTGCCAGCAGTTCCGGGTCCGACTCCTACGAGCAGTACTTC. The chain couples TRBV6-5 to TRBJ2-7; D remains unclear. V lost 4 bases and J lost 0, with 10 bases in between. CDR1 and CDR2 (germline): MNHEY, SVGAGI. This CDR3 region has 14 residues.